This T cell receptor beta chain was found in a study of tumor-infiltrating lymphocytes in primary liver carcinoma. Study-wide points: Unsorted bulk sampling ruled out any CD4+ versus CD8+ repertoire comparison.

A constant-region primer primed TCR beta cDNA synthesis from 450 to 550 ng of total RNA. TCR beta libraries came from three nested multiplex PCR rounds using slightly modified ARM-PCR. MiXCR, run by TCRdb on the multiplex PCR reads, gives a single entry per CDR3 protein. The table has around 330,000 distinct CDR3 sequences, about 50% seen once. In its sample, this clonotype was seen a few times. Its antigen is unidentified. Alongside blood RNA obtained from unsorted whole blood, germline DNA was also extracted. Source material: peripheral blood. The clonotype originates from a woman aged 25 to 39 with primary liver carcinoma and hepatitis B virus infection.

The CDR3 DNA reads TGTGCCAGCAGCCAAGACGATGATATTAGGGGACAGGGATACTCTGGAAACACCATATATTTT. Translation: CASSQDDDIRGQGYSGNTIYF. The gene calls are TRBV4-2 and TRBJ1-3, with TRBD1 identical over 9 bases. The junction had 15 bases not matched to a gene; V was cut back by 0 bases and J by 0 bases. Per the germline V gene, CDR1 is LGHNA and CDR2 is YNFKEQ. The CDR3 totals 21 residues.